This TCR beta chain is from a study of shared clonotypes between healthy human individuals. This table comes from immunoSEQ multiplex PCR, and its TCRdb copy is limited to in-frame clones, with some not included. The sample lists 2 million to 2.5 million clones, approximately 96% seen once, with roughly 0.13% in the top ten. The germline V and J ends were trimmed by 3 bases and 3 bases, with 11 bases remaining between them. Germline-derived CDR1 and CDR2 are SGHVS and FQNEAQ. CDR3 length: 14 residues. Sequencing used naive CD4+ T cells sorted from blood. Subset noted: CD45RA+ positively selected. V is TRBV7-8 and J is TRBJ1-1; D unresolved. The clonotype originates from a man between 18 and 35 years old in good health. The CDR3 nucleotides are TGTGCCAGCAGCTTCGGGATAGCGGACACTGAAGCTTTCTTT. Translated: CASSFGIADTEAFF.